This entry is about one TCR beta chain. Its antigen is not identified. This specimen belongs to a study of shared clonotypes between healthy human individuals. Whole-study results and caveats: Blood alone was sampled, and tissue repertoires likely differ. The four-donor shared clonotypes exceeded non-shared clonotypes in generation probability, with non-shared ones scoring lower.

When replicate PCRs were run on sorted subsets, they used about 220 ng DNA, some 30,000 T cell genomes. Data came from immunoSEQ multiplex PCR; TCRdb stores just in-frame clones and leaves some out. The sample shows approximately 2,300,000 clones, just under 95% of them seen only once. The CDR3 has 15 residues. From germline, CDR1 is LGHNA and CDR2 YNFKEQ. Trimming took 2 bases from V and 4 from J; bases not matched to a gene: 7. V and J are TRBV4-2 and TRBJ1-2; 7 bases are shared with TRBD1. The receptor comes from a man younger than 35 in good health. Some clones in this sample may be carry-over from other donors' samples. The specimen sequenced was naive CD4+ T cells from PBMCs. The subset denotes: CD45RA+ positively selected. DNA of the CDR3: TGTGCCAGCAGCCAATCGCCGGGACAGACCTATGGCTACACCTTC. Amino acids: CASSQSPGQTYGYTF.